The following is a T cell receptor beta chain sequence with its context. As yet, its antigen is unknown. These data belong to a study of post-analysis software for immune sequencing data. Regarding the study as a whole: Controls showed lower frequencies than patients for roughly five TRBV segments, and TRBV5-6, TRBV5-1 and TRBV20-1 were among these.

Germline V gene data show CDR1 as MNHEY and CDR2 as SVGAGI. With 1 base clipped from V and 1 base from J, the junction kept 3 bases outside the gene matches. The CDR3 totals 16 residues. Presence of unique molecular identifiers characterized the TCR beta cDNA libraries. Each batch of about 0.9 to 10 million T cells produced a few hundred thousand cDNA molecules. From the PCR reads, TCRdb called clonotypes with MiXCR, one entry per CDR3 protein. The sample shows approximately 660,000 distinct CDR3 sequences, around 64% of them seen only once. The source is a girl under 10 years old with multiple sclerosis. Sequences were obtained from blood. The chain employs TRBV6-5 and TRBJ2-1, with TRBD2 matching over 8 bases. CDR3 bases: TGTGCCAGCAGTTACTTTAGCGGGATATCCTACAATGAGCAGTTCTTC. It encodes CASSYFSGISYNEQFF.